These 9 T cell receptor beta chains came from one sample sequenced in a study of blood T cell repertoires in COVID-19. Sequencing was performed with immunoSEQ multiplex PCR; in TCRdb, only in-frame clones are kept and a portion is missing. The sample includes about 70,000 clones, around nine tenths of them seen just once. The sequencing sample was made of peripheral blood. The receptors were sampled from a woman between 18 and 29 years old with acute or convalescent COVID-19.

The gene calls are TRBV6-5 and TRBJ2-1, with TRBD2 matching 7 bases. The CDR3 totals 15 residues. The trim removed 6 bases at V and 5 bases at J, leaving 10 bases unmatched. Germline V lookup: CDR1 MNHEY, CDR2 SVGAGI. The CDR3 DNA is TGTGCCAGCAGGCGAGCTAGCGGATCTCACAATGAGCAGTTCTTC. The encoded protein is CASRRASGSHNEQFF.

This clone appeared once. V usage is TRBV7-9 and J usage is TRBJ2-7; possibly TRBD2 for D (6 bases). Germline CDR1 and CDR2: SEHNR and FQNEAQ (reference sequence). This CDR3 is 14 amino acids long. The ends were cut back, 5 bases at V and 6 bases at J, with 17 bases in the middle. CDR3 protein: CASSRTPGGSEQYF. CDR3 sequence (DNA): TGTGCCAGCAGCCGAACTCCCGGGGGTTCCGAGCAGTACTTC.

The J gene is TRBJ2-3, the V gene TRBV4-1; 9 bases line up with TRBD2. Germline CDR1 reads MGHRA; CDR2 reads YSYEKL. CDR3 length: 16 amino acids. V lost 2 bases, J lost 9 bases, and 12 bases stayed unmatched. The CDR3 DNA sequence: TGCGCCAGCAGCCAAACCACCGGGACTAGCTCAGTAACGCAGTATTTT. This translates into CASSQTTGTSSVTQYF.

V and J are TRBV7-8 and TRBJ1-2; D gene uncertain. The germline gives CDR1 SGHVS, CDR2 FQNEAQ. The CDR3 is made up of 15 amino acids. V lost 5 bases, J lost 3 bases, and 16 bases lay in between. For the CDR3, the DNA is TGTGCCAGCAGCCCAAGTGGGATGAGGGACTATGGCTACACCTTC. Protein sequence: CASSPSGMRDYGYTF.

This chain joins TRBV5-6 and TRBJ1-1, with D possibly being TRBD1 (5 bases). Germline CDR1 reads SGHDT; CDR2 reads YYEEEE. This CDR3 region has 17 residues. The V end lost 1 base, the J end lost 1 base, and 17 bases lay between the germline ends. CDR3 sequence reads: CASSLMGWTSSNTEAFF. The CDR3 DNA is TGTGCCAGCAGCTTGATGGGGTGGACATCCTCGAACACTGAAGCTTTCTTT.

J is TRBJ2-7 and V is TRBV28; D is possibly TRBD1 (5 bases). Trimming cost V 8 bases and J 3 bases, with 8 bases left between them. CDR1 is MDHEN and CDR2 is SYDVKM in the germline V gene. The CDR3 length is 11 residues. The CDR3 spells CASRQNYEQYF. CDR3 DNA: TGTGCCAGCCGACAGAACTACGAGCAGTACTTC.

This chain connects TRBV6-5 to TRBJ1-4; D not resolved. Germline V gene lookup returns CDR1 MNHEY and CDR2 SVGAGI. With 3 bases removed from V and 7 bases from J, the gap between germline ends came to 15 bases. The CDR3 runs 15 residues. The CDR3, as DNA: TGTGCCAGCAGTTATGTGGCAGGCCTGGGTGAAAAACTGTTTTTT. Amino acid sequence: CASSYVAGLGEKLFF.

The chain uses TRBV7-6 and TRBJ2-5, with D possibly matching TRBD2 (7 bases). With 0 bases removed from V and 5 bases from J, the gap between germline ends came to 13 bases. CDR1 and CDR2 (germline): SGHVS, FNYEAQ. This CDR3 comprises 15 residues. This chain's CDR3 is CASSLAGGLGETQYF. DNA of the CDR3: TGTGCCAGCAGCTTAGCGGGGGGGCTGGGGGAGACCCAGTACTTC.

This chain uses TRBV7-9 with TRBJ2-3; 10 bases fit TRBD2. This CDR3 has 16 amino acids. From germline, CDR1 is SEHNR and CDR2 FQNEAQ (reference sequence). V lost 6 bases and J lost 0; bases outside the gene matches: 6. The DNA of the CDR3 is TGTGCCAGCAGATCACTAGCGGGGACTAGCACAGATACGCAGTATTTT. This encodes CASRSLAGTSTDTQYF.